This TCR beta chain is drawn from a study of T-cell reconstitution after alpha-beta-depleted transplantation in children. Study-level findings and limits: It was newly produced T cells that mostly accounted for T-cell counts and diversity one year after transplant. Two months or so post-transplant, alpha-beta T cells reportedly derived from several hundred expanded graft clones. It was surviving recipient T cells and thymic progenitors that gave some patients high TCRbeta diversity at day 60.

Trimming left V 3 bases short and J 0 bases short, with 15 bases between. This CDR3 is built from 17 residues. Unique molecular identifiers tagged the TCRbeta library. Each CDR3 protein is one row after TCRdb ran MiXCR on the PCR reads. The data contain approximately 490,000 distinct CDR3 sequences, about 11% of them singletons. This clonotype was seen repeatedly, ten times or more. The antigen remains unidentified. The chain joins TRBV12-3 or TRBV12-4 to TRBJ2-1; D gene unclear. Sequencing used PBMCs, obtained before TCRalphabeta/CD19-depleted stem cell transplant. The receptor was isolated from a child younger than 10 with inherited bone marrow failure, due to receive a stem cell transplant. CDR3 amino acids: CASSFDVSVSSYNEQFF. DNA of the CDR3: TGTGCCAGCAGTTTTGATGTGTCGGTTAGCTCCTACAATGAGCAGTTCTTC.